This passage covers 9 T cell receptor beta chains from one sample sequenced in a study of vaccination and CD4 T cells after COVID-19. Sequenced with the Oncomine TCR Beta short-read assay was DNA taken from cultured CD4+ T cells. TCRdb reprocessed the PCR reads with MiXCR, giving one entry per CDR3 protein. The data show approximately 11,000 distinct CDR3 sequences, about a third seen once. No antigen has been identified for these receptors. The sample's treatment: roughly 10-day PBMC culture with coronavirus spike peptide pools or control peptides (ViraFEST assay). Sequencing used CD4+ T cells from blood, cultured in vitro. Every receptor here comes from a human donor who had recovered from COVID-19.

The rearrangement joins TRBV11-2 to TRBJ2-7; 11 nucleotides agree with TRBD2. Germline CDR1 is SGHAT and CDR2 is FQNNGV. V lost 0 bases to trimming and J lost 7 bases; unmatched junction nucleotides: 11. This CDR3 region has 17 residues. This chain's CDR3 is CASSLEQTSGDWGEQYF. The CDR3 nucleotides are TGTGCCAGCAGCTTAGAGCAGACTAGCGGGGATTGGGGTGAGCAGTACTTC. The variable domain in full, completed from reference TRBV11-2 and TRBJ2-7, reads EAGVAQSPRYKIIEKRQSVAFWCNPISGHATLYWYQQILGQGPKLLIQFQNNGVVDDSQLPKDRFSAERLKGVDSTLKIQPAKLEDSAVYLCASSLEQTSGDWGEQYFGPGTRLTVT.

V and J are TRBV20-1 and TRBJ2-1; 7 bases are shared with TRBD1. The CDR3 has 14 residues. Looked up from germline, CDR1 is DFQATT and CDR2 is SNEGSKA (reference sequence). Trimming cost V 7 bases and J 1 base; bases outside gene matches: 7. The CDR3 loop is CSVHGTASYNEQFF. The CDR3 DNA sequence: TGCAGTGTCCACGGGACAGCTTCCTACAATGAGCAGTTCTTC.

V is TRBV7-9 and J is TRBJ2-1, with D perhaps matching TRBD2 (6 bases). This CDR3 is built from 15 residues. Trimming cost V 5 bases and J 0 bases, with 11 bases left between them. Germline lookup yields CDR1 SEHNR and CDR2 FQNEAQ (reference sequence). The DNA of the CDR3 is TGTGCCAGCAGCGGCGGGGTAAGCTCCTACAATGAGCAGTTCTTC. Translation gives CASSGGVSSYNEQFF.

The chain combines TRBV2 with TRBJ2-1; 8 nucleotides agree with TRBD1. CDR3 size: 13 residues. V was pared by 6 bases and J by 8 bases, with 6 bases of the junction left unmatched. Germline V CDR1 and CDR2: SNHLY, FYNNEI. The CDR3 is CASRDRGLDEQFF. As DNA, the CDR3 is TGTGCCAGCAGAGACAGGGGCCTGGATGAGCAGTTCTTC. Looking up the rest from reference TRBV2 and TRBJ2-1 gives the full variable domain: EPEVTQTPSHQVTQMGQEVILRCVPISNHLYFYWYRQILGQKVEFLVSFYNNEISEKSEIFDDQFSVERPDGSNFTLKIRSTKLEDSAMYFCASRDRGLDEQFFGPGTRLTVL.

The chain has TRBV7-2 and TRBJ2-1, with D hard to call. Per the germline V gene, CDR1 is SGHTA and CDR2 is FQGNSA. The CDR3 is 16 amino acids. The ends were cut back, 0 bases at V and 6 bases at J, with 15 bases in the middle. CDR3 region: CASSLAWSFRGNEQFF. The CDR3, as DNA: TGTGCCAGCAGCTTAGCGTGGTCGTTTCGAGGCAATGAGCAGTTCTTC.

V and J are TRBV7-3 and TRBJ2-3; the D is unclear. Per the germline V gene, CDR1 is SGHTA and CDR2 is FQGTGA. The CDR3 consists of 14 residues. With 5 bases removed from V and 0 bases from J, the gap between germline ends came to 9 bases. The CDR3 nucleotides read TGTGCCAGCAGCCGACAACCTAGCACAGATACGCAGTATTTT. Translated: CASSRQPSTDTQYF.

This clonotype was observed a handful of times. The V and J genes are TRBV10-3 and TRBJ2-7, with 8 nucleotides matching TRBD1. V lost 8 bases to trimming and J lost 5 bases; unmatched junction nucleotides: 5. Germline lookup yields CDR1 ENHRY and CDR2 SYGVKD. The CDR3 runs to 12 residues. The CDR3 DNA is TGTGCCATCGTAGGACAGGGCAACGAGCAGTACTTC. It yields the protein CAIVGQGNEQYF.

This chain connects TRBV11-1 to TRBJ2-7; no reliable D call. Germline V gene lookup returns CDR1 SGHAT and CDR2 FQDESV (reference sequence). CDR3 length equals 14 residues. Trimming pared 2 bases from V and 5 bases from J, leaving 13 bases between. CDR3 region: CASSLSLGIHEQYF. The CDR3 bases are TGTGCCAGCAGCTTATCCCTAGGTATTCACGAGCAGTACTTC.

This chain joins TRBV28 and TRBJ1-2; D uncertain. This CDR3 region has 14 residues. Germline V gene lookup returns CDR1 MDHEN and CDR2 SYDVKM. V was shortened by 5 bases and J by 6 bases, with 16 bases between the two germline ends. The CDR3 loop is CASSPVERMNGYTF. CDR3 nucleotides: TGTGCCAGCAGTCCCGTCGAGAGGATGAATGGCTACACCTTC.